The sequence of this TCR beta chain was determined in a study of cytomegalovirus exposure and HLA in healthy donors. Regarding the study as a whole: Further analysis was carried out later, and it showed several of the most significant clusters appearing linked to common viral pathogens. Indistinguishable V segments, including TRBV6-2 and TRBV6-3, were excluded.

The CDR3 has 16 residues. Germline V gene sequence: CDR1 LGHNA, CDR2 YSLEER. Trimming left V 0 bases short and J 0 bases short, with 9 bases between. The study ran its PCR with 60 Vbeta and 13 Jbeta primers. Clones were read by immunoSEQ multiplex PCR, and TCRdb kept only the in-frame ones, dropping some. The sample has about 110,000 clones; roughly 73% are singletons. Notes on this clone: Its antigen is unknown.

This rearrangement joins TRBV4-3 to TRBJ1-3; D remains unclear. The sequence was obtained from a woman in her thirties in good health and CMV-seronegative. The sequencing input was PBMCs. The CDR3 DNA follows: TGCGCCAGCAGCCAAGAAGTGAGGGTCTCTGGAAACACCATATATTTT. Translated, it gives CASSQEVRVSGNTIYF.